This T cell receptor beta chain appears in the sequencing data of a study of blood T cells in healthy people across ages. The authors ran a second PCR of roughly 6 to 12 cycles using a sample-barcoded 5' primer and a J-beta primer mix. TCRdb reprocessed the 5' RACE reads via MiXCR and lists one record per CDR3 protein. This sample has around 1,900,000 distinct CDR3 sequences, with more than 35% found just once. Peripheral blood was drawn, ten milliliters per donor. Each sample yielded at least 5.5 micrograms of PBMC total RNA. This clonotype showed up just a few times. V lost 6 bases, J lost 7 bases, and 6 bases stayed unmatched. The CDR3 spans 13 residues. In germline, CDR1 is MNHNS, CDR2 SASEGT.

This receptor was obtained from a human donor in good health. The rearrangement links TRBV6-1 to TRBJ2-5, with 9 bases that match TRBD2. The sequenced sample consisted of blood. The CDR3 is CASRPSGERTQYF. CDR3 DNA: TGTGCCAGCAGGCCTAGCGGGGAAAGGACCCAGTACTTC.